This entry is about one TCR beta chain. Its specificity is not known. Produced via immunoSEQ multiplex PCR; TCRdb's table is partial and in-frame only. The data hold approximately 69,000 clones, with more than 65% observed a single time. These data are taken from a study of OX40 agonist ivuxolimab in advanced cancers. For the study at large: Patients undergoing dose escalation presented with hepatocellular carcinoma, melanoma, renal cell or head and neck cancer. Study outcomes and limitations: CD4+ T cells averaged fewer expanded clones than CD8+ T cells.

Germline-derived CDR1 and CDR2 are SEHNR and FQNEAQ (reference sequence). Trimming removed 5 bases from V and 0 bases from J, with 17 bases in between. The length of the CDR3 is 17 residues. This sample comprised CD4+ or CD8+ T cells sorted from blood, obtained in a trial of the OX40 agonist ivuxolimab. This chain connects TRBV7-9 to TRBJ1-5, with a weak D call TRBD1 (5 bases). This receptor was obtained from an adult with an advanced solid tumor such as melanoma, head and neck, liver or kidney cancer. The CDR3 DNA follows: TGTGCCAGCAGCCGGGGGACCGCATCAGCTAGCAATCAGCCCCAGCATTTT. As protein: CASSRGTASASNQPQHF.